This record covers a single TCR beta chain. Its antigen is unknown. The data stem from a study of T cell responses to AZD1222 COVID-19 vaccine. This CDR3 has 15 residues. Germline CDR1 is SGHRS and CDR2 is YFSETQ. The V end lost 4 bases, the J end lost 3 bases, and 17 bases lay between the germline ends. TCRdb's table, derived via immunoSEQ multiplex PCR, lists solely in-frame clones and lacks some. The sample lists approximately 96,000 clones; roughly 86% were seen once. The study, taken as a whole, reports: At 160-218 and 743-854, vaccine-associated CD4 TCRs were dominant, and they spanned spike.

The receptor's source is an adult who received the AZD1222 COVID-19 vaccine. The V and J genes are TRBV5-1 and TRBJ2-7, with D maybe TRBD2 (5 bases). This specimen was peripheral blood, taken 28 days after the second AZD1222 dose. CDR3 residues: CASSRAWSGGYEQYF. The CDR3 region has the DNA TGCGCCAGCAGCCGGGCCTGGAGCGGAGGCTACGAGCAGTACTTC.